This T cell receptor (beta chain) was sequenced during a study of blood T cell repertoires in COVID-19. Study summary: COVID-19 samples collected from the United States, Italy and Spain covered acute and convalescent phases. PBMCs, B-cell-depleted T cells, or T cells were the source of the cDNA or gDNA that made up the material.

Under the authors' procedure: For nucleated cells, counts were estimated from reference gene primer amplification. Libraries were prepared by immunoSEQ multiplex PCR; TCRdb keeps only in-frame clonotypes and omits some of them. The V and J calls and clone size were taken over from that table, and D and trimming were inferred from the DNA. The table lists about 290,000 clones, roughly 91% of them singletons, with 11% in the top ten. Trimming left V 4 bases short and J 4 bases short, with 8 bases between. Per germline, CDR1 MNHEY and CDR2 SMNVEV (reference sequence). The CDR3 is 13 residues long. Patients of the Seattle cohort, enrolled during active infection, were followed longitudinally.

The rearrangement links TRBV27 to TRBJ2-1; the D is unclear. This clonotype was obtained from a woman between 25 and 40 years old with COVID-19, enrolled during active disease. The sequenced sample consisted of peripheral blood. CDR3 residues: CASSSPLYNEQFF. The CDR3 nucleotides are TGTGCCAGCAGTTCCCCATTGTACAATGAGCAGTTCTTC.